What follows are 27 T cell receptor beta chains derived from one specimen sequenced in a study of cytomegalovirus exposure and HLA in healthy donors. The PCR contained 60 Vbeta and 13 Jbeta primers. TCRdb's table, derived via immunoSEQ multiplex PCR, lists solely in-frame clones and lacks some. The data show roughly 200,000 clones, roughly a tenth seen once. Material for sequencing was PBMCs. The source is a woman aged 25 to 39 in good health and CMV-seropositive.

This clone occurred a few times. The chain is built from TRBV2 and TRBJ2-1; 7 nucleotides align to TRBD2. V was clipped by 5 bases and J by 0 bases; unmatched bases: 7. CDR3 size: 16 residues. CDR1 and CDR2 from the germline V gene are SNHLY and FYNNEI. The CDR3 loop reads CASSYGRRSSYNEQFF. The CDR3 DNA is TGTGCCAGCAGTTACGGGAGGAGGAGCTCCTACAATGAGCAGTTCTTC.

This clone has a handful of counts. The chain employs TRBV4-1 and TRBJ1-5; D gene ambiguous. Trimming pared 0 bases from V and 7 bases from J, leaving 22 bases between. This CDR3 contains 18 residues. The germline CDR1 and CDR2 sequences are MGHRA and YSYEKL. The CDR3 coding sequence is TGCGCCAGCAGCCAAGAGGTGCCCCCGAAAGGAGGGTGGCAGCCCCAGCATTTT. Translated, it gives CASSQEVPPKGGWQPQHF.

CDR3 in amino acids: CASIPRGTGNLFSGSNVLTF. For the CDR3, the DNA is TGTGCCAGCATCCCACGGGGGACAGGGAATCTATTTTCGGGTTCCAACGTCCTGACTTTC. The rearrangement uses TRBV21-1 and TRBJ2-6; no check of the table's D call, TRBD1, against the DNA was made. TRBV21-1 is given as a pseudogene. The CDR3 totals 20 residues.

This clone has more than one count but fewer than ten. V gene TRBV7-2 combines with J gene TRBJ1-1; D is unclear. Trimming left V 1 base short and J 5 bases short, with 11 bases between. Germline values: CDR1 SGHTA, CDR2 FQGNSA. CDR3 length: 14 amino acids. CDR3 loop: CASSLDRWETEAFF. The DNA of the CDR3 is TGTGCCAGCAGCTTAGATCGGTGGGAGACTGAAGCTTTCTTT.

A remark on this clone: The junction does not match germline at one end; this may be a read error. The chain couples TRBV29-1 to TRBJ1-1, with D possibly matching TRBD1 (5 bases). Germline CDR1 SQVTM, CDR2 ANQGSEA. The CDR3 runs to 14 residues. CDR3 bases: TGCAGCGGAACTACAGGTGGCCGGGGGACTGCAGCTTTCTTT. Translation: CSGTTGGRGTAAFF.

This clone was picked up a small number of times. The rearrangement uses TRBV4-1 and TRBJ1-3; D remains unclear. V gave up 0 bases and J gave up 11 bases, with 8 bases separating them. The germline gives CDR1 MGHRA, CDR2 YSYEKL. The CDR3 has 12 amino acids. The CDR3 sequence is CASSQEVGAIYF. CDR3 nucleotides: TGCGCCAGCAGCCAAGAGGTCGGGGCCATATATTTT.

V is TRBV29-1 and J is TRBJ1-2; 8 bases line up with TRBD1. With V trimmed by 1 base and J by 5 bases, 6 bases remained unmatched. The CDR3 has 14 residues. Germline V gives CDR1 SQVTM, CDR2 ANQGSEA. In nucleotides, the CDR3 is TGCAGCGTTGAAGGGACAGGGAACTATTATGGCTACACCTTC. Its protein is CSVEGTGNYYGYTF.

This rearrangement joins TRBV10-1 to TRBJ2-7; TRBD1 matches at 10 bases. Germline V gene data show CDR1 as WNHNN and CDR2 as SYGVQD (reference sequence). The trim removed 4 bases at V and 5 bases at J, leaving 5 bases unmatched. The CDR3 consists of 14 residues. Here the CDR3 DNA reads TGCGCCAGCAGTGGGGGACAGGGGTACCACGAGCAGTACTTC. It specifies CASSGGQGYHEQYF.

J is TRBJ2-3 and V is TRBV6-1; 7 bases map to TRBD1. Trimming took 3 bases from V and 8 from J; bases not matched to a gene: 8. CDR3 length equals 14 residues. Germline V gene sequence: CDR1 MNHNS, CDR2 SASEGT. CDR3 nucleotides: TGTGCCAGCAGTGACGACAGGGCGCCAGGTACGCAGTATTTT. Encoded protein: CASSDDRAPGTQYF.

The CDR3 nucleotides read TGTGCCAGCAGACCAGGGGGCGCGTACAATGAGCAGTTCTTC. Translation gives CASRPGGAYNEQFF. The genes are TRBV2 and TRBJ2-1; 8 bases align to TRBD1. J gave up 4 bases and V 6 bases, and 5 bases lay outside the gene matches. This CDR3 comprises 14 residues. Germline V gene data show CDR1 as SNHLY and CDR2 as FYNNEI.

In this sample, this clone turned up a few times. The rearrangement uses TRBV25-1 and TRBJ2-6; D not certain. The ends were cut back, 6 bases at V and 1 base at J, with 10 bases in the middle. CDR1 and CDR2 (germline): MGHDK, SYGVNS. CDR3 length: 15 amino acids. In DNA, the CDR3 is TGTGCCAGCAGGGGCACCGAGTCTGGGGCCAACGTCCTGACTTTC. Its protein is CASRGTESGANVLTF.

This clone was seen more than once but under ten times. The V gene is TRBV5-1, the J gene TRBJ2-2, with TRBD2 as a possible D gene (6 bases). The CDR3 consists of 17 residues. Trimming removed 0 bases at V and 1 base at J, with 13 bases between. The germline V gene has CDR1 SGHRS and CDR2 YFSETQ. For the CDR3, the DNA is TGCGCCAGCAGCTTGGATCCGGGCGGGGTGAACACCGGGGAGCTGTTTTTT. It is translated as CASSLDPGGVNTGELFF.

The CDR3 DNA follows: TGCGCCAGCAGCTCCTTCGCGGGAGGCTACAATGAGCAGTTCTTC. Protein sequence: CASSSFAGGYNEQFF. This rearrangement joins TRBV5-1 to TRBJ2-1; TRBD2 aligns across 8 bases. The length of the CDR3 is 15 residues. V was clipped by 3 bases and J by 3 bases; unmatched bases: 5. Germline V gene sequence: CDR1 SGHRS, CDR2 YFSETQ.

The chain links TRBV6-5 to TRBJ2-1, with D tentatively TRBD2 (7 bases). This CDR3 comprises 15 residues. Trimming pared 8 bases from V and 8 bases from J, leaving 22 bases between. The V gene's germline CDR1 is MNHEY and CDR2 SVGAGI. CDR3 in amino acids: CASARWEGGRDEQFF. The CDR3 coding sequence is TGTGCCAGCGCACGGTGGGAGGGGGGAAGGGATGAGCAGTTCTTC.

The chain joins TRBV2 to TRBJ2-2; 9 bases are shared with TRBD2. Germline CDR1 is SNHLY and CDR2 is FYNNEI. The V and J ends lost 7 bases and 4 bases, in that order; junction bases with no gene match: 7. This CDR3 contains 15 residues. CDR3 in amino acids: CASTPGLAFTGELFF. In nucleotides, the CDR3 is TGTGCCAGCACCCCTGGACTAGCGTTCACCGGGGAGCTGTTTTTT.

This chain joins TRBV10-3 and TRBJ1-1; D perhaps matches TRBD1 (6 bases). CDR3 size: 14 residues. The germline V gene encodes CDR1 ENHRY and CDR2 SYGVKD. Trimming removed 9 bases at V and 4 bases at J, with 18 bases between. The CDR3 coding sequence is TGTGCCATAAGCTTAGGGGGGGCCCCCACTGAAGCTTTCTTT. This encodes CAISLGGAPTEAFF.

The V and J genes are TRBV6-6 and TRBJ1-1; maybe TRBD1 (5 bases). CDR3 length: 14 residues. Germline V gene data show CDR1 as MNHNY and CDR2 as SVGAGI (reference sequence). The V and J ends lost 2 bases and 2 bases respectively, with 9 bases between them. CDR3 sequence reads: CASSYGAVNTEAFF. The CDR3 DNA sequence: TGTGCCAGCAGTTACGGGGCAGTTAACACTGAAGCTTTCTTT.

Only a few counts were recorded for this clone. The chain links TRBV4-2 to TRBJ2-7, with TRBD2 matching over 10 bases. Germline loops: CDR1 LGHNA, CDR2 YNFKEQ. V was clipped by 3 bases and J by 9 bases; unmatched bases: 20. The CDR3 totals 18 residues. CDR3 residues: CASSQTSGQKRTPPGQYF. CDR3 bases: TGTGCCAGCAGCCAGACTAGCGGGCAAAAGCGAACCCCGCCCGGGCAGTACTTC.

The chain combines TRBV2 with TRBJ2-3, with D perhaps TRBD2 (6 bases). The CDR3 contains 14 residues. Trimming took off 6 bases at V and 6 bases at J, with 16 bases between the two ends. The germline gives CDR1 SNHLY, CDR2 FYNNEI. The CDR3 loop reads CASRGTVLADTQYF. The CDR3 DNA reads TGTGCCAGCAGGGGGACTGTCCTCGCGGATACGCAGTATTTT. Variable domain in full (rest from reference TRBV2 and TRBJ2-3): EPEVTQTPSHQVTQMGQEVILRCVPISNHLYFYWYRQILGQKVEFLVSFYNNEISEKSEIFDDQFSVERPDGSNFTLKIRSTKLEDSAMYFCASRGTVLADTQYFGPGTRLTVL.

The CDR3: CASSRTSRYNEQFF. CDR3 nucleotide sequence: TGTGCCAGTAGCCGGACTAGCCGGTACAATGAGCAGTTCTTC. V gene TRBV19 combines with J gene TRBJ2-1, with TRBD2 matching 8 bases. J gave up 4 bases and V 6 bases, and 5 bases lay outside the gene matches. The CDR3 totals 14 residues. The germline gives CDR1 LNHDA, CDR2 SQIVND (reference sequence).

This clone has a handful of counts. The DNA of the CDR3 is TGTGCCACCAGCGGATGGGACTTCCGCCAGCACGAGCAGTACTTC. This codes for CATSGWDFRQHEQYF. The V and J genes are TRBV15 and TRBJ2-7, with TRBD2 as a possible D gene (6 bases). V lost 5 bases and J 5 bases, leaving 19 bases between the germline ends. Germline loops: CDR1 LNHNV, CDR2 YYDKDF (reference sequence). The CDR3 is 15 amino acids.

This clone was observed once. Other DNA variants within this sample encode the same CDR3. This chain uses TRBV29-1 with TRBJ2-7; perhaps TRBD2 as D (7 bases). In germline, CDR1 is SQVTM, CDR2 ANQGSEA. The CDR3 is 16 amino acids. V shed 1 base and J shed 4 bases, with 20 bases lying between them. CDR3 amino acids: CSVEVAETGGIYEQYF. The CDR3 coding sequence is TGCAGCGTTGAAGTGGCGGAGACGGGGGGCATATACGAGCAGTACTTC.

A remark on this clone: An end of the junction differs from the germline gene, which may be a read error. This chain's CDR3 is CAWSPGRLTGTQYF. In nucleotides, the CDR3 is TGTGCCTGGAGTCCCGGGCGGTTGACAGGTACGCAGTATTTT. The V call is TRBV30, the J call TRBJ2-3; D is possibly TRBD1 (6 bases). This CDR3 has 14 amino acids. Germline V gene data show CDR1 as GTSNPN and CDR2 as SVGIG (reference sequence).

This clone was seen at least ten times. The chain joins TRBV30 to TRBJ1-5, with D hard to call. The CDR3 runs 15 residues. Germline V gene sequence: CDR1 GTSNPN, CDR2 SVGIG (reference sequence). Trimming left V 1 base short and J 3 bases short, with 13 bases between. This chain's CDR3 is CAWSAEYGFNQPQHF. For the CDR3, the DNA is TGTGCCTGGAGTGCGGAGTACGGTTTCAATCAGCCCCAGCATTTT.

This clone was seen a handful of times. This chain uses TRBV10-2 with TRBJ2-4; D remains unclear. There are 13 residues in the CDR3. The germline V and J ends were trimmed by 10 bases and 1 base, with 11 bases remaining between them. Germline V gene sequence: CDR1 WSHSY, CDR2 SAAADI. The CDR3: CATYVRAKNIQYF. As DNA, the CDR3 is TGCGCCACCTATGTCAGGGCCAAAAACATTCAGTACTTC.

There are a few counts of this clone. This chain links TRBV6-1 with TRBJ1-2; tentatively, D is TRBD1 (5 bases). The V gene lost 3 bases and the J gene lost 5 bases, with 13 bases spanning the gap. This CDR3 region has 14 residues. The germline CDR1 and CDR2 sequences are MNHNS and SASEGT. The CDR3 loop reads CASSEGPRNYGYTF. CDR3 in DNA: TGTGCCAGCAGTGAGGGGCCGCGTAATTATGGCTACACCTTC.

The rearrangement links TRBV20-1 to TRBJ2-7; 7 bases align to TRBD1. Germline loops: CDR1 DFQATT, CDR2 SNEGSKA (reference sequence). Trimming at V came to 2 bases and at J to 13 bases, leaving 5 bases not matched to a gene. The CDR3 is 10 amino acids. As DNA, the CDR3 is TGCAGTGCTAGACGGGACAGCGTTTACTTC. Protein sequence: CSARRDSVYF.